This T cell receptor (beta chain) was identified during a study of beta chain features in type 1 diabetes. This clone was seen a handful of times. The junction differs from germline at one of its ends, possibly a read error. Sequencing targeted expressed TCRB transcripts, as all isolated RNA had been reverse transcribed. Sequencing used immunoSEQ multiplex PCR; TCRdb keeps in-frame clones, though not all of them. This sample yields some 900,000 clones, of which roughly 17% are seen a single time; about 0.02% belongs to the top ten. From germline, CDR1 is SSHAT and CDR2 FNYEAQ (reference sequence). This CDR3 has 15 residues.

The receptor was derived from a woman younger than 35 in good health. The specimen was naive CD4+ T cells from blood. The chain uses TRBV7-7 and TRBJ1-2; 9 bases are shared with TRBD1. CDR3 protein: CASSFTGTGLGGYTF. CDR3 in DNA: TGTGCTAGCAGCTTCACCGGGACAGGGCTCGGTGGCTACACCTTC.